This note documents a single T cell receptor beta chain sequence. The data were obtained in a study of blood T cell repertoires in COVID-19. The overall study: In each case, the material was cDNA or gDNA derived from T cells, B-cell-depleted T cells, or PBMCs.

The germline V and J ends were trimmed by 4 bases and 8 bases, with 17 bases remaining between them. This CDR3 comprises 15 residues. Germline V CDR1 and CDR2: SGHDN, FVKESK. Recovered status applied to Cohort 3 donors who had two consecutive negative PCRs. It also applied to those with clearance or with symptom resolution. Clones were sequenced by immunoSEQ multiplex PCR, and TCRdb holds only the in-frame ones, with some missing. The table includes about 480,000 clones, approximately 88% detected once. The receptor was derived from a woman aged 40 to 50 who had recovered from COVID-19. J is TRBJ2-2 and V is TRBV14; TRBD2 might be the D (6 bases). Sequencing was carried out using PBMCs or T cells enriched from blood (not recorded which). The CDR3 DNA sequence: TGTGCCAGCAGCCCTGGACTACTTCAAGTGGGGGAGCTGTTTTTT. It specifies CASSPGLLQVGELFF.